This T cell receptor beta chain was recovered during a study of control samples from healthy donors and cancer patients. Produced via immunoSEQ multiplex PCR; TCRdb's table is partial and in-frame only. The repertoire has 40,000 to 60,000 clones, around 90% of them found once; the top ten carry around an eighth. V lost 0 bases and J lost 7; bases outside the gene matches: 9. Germline V gene data show CDR1 as ENHRY and CDR2 as SYGVKD. This CDR3 region has 16 residues. The TCR originated in a man aged 60 to 75 with head and neck cancer. The specimen sequenced was PBMCs. The rearrangement links TRBV10-3 to TRBJ2-1, with TRBD1 matching over 7 bases. The CDR3 reads CAISESEGARRNEQFF. The DNA of the CDR3 is TGTGCCATCAGTGAGTCAGAGGGGGCGCGTAGGAATGAGCAGTTCTTC.